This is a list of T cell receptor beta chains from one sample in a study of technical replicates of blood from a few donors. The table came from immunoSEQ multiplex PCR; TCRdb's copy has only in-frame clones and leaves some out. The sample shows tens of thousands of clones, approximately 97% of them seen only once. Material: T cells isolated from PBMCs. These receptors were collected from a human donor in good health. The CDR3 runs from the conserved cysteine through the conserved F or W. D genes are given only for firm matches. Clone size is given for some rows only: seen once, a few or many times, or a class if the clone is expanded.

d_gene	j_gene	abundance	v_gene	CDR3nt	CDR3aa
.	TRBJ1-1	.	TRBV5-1	TGCGCCAGCAGCCCGAGCGGGAGAGCCGGAAACACTGAAGCTTTCTTT	CASSPSGRAGNTEAFF
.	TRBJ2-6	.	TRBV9	TGTGCCAGCAGCGTGTCTCTAGGCTCTGGGGCCAACGTCCTGACTTTC	CASSVSLGSGANVLTF
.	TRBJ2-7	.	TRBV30	TGTGCCTGGAGTGTGGGCGAAAGCTACGAGCAGTACTTC	CAWSVGESYEQYF
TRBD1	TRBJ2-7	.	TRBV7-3	TGTGCCAGCAGCTCCGGGACAGGGGTGCCCTACGAGCAGTACTTC	CASSSGTGVPYEQYF
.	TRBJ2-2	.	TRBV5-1	TGCGCCAGCAGTTGGGGGCCGAACACCGGGGAGCTGTTTTTT	CASSWGPNTGELFF
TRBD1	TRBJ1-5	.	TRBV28	TGTGCCAGCAAGGGACAGACTAAATTTCAGCCCCAGCATTTT	CASKGQTKFQPQHF
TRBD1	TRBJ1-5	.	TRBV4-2	TGTGCCAGCAGCCAATTTGACAGGGGCGGCCAGCCCCAGCATTTT	CASSQFDRGGQPQHF
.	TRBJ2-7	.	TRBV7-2	TGTGCCAGCAGCGGCTATGGCTTCCGGGACAACACCTACGAGCAGTACTTC	CASSGYGFRDNTYEQYF
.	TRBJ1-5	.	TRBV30	TGTGCCTGGAGTCCCCTTGGTGGAGGGAATGGAGGACATCAGCCCCAGCATTTT	CAWSPLGGGNGGHQPQHF
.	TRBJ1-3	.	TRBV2	TGTGCCAGCAGCCTACGACTGTTCTCTGGAAACACCATATATTTT	CASSLRLFSGNTIYF
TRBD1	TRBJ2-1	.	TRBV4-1	TGCGCCAGCAGCCAGGACAGGGGGCGCAGTCATGAGCAGTTCTTC	CASSQDRGRSHEQFF
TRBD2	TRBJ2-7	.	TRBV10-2	TGCGCCACTCACTACACCGGGGGGGGAGGGCGCGAGCAGTACTTC	CATHYTGGGGREQYF
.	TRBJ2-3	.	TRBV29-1	TGCAGCGTTGTTGCGGGACTCCGCCCAGATACGCAGTATTTT	CSVVAGLRPDTQYF
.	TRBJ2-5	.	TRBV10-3	TGTGCTTCTTCCCCACAGCCCGAACAGACCCAGTACTTC	CASSPQPEQTQYF
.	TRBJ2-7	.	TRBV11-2	TGTGCCAGCAGCTTAGAAATAACAGACCCCTACGAGCAGTACTTC	CASSLEITDPYEQYF
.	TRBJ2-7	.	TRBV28	TGTGCCAGCAGTTTCTCAGGGACCTACGAGCAGTACTTC	CASSFSGTYEQYF
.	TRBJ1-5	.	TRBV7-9	TGTGCCAGCAGCTTATCAACAGGGAACTCTAGCAATCAGCCCCAGCATTTT	CASSLSTGNSSNQPQHF
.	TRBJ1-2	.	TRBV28	TGTGCCAGCAGTCTGTCAAAGTTTTGGGTCAGGGGCTACACCTTC	CASSLSKFWVRGYTF
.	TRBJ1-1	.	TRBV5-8	TGTGCCAGCAGCTTGGGAGTACTCCGCTCTGAAGCTTTCTTT	CASSLGVLRSEAFF
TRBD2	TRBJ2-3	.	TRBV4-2	TGTGCCAGCAGCCAGCAGCGGGGGGAACCACCGTATTTT	CASSQQRGEPPYF
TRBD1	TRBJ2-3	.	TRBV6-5	TGTGCCAGCACCTCGACGGGACAGGAACGGCAGACGCAGTATTTT	CASTSTGQERQTQYF
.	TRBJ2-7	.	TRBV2	TGTGCCAGCAGTGAAAACAGCTACGAGCAGTACTTC	CASSENSYEQYF
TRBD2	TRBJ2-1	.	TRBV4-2	TGTGCCAGCAGCCTTGGAAGCGGGAGGGCCTCCAATGAGCAGTTCTTC	CASSLGSGRASNEQFF
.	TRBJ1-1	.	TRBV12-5	TGTGCTAGTGGTTTGGTACTGGGAGAGAACACTGAAGCTTTCTTT	CASGLVLGENTEAFF
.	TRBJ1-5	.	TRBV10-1	TGCGCCAGCAGTGAGACAGGGAATCAGCCCCAGCATTTT	CASSETGNQPQHF
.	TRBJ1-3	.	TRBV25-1	TGTGCCAGCGTCCATCCGGGGGGTTCTGGAAACACCATATATTTT	CASVHPGGSGNTIYF
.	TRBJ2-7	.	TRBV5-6	TGTGCCAGCAGCTCGACAGGAGGCGAGCAGTACTTC	CASSSTGGEQYF
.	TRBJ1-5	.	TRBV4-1	TGCGCCAGCAGCTTCCGGGGTCCGGATCAGCCCCAGCATTTT	CASSFRGPDQPQHF
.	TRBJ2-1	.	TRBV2	TGTGCCAGCAGTGAAGCGTCTAGAGACAATGAGCAGTTCTTC	CASSEASRDNEQFF
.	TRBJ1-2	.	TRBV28	TGTGCCAGCAGTTCCCTACGGGGCTACACCTTC	CASSSLRGYTF
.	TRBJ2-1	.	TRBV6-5	TGTGCCAGCACTCGCCTGGGGGCCCTTGGGAATGAGCAGTTCTTC	CASTRLGALGNEQFF
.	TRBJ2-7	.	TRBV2	TGTGCCAGCACGGAGGGCGCCTACGAGCAGTACTTC	CASTEGAYEQYF
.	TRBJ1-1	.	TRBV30	TGTGCCTGGAGGAAGGGGATTGAGAAAGCTTTCTTT	CAWRKGIEKAFF
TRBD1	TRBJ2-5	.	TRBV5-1	TGCGCCAGCAGCCCCGGGACAGGTCAAGAGACCCAGTACTTC	CASSPGTGQETQYF
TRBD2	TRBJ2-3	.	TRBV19	TGTGCCAGTAGCCTCTTTGGACTAGCGGGAGGAGGAACAGATACGCAGTATTTT	CASSLFGLAGGGTDTQYF
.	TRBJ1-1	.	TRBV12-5	TGTGCTAGTGGTTTGATGTTCGGGCGGGGGAACACTGAAGCTTTCTTT	CASGLMFGRGNTEAFF
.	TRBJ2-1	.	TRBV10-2	TGCGCCAGCAGTGAAGGGAGCTCCAATGAGCAGTTCTTC	CASSEGSSNEQFF
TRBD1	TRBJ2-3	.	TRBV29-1	TGCAGCGTTCTGGACAGGGGGCTCCTTAGCACAGATACGCAGTATTTT	CSVLDRGLLSTDTQYF
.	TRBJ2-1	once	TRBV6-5	TGTGCCAGCAGTTTAGGGGCTACACAGTTCTTC	CASSLGATQFF
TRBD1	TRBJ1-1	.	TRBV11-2	TGTGCCAGCAGCCAGGACAGGGTGGGCACTGAAGCTTTCTTT	CASSQDRVGTEAFF
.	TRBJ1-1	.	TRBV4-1	TGCGCCAGCAGCCAAGTGACGGGTAATGAAGCTTTCTTT	CASSQVTGNEAFF
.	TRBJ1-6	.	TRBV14	TGTGCCAGCAGCCAAGATGGGAGGGCGAATTCACCCCTCCACTTT	CASSQDGRANSPLHF
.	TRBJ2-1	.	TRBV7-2	TGTGCCAGCAGCCGCAGGGGAGAGCAGTTCTTC	CASSRRGEQFF
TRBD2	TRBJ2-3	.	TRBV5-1	TGCGCCAGCAGCCCCTCTGGACTAGATGTAGATACGCAGTATTTT	CASSPSGLDVDTQYF
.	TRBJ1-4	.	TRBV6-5	TGTGCCAGCAGTTACTCGATGAGGGGGAATGAAAAACTGTTTTTT	CASSYSMRGNEKLFF
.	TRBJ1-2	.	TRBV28	TGTGCCAGCGGTGGTATACAGGCATTCTCCTACACCTTC	CASGGIQAFSYTF
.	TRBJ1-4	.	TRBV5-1	TGCGCCAGCAGCTTGGGGGACTGGGACGAAAAACTGTTTTTT	CASSLGDWDEKLFF
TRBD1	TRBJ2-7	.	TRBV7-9	TGTGCCAGCAGCTTATTTCGGGGGACAGGGGACAGCTTC	CASSLFRGTGDSF
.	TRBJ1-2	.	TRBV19	TGTGCCAGTAAGGACAGTCCATTAGGGTACTATGGCTACACCTTC	CASKDSPLGYYGYTF
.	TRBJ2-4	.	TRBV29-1	TGCAGCGCGGGACTCCCCGGGAAAAAAGCCAAAAACATTCAGTACTTC	CSAGLPGKKAKNIQYF
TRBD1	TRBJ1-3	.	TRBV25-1	TGTGCCAGCAGTGAATGGACAGGCTCTGGAAACACCATATATTTT	CASSEWTGSGNTIYF
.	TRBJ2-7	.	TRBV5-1	TGCGCCAGCAGGACGGGACTCTGGGGCGAGCAGTACTTC	CASRTGLWGEQYF
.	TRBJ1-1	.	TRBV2	TGTGCCAGCAGTGAAGCTGGCAGGGGGAACACTGAAGCTTTCTTT	CASSEAGRGNTEAFF
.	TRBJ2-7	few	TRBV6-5	TGTGCCAGCAGTACGCACACCTACGAGCAGTACTTC	CASSTHTYEQYF